This T cell receptor beta chain was profiled in a study of blood T cell repertoires in COVID-19. About the research overall: T cells, B-cell-depleted T cells, or PBMCs provided the cDNA or gDNA that served as material.

The CDR3 extends over 15 amino acids. Trimming removed 4 bases at V and 2 bases at J, with 13 bases between. CDR1 is SGHRS, CDR2 YFSETQ, per germline. Authors' processing steps: Scientists estimated how many nucleated cells there were by amplifying reference gene primers. Assay used: immunoSEQ multiplex PCR; TCRdb lists only in-frame clones, some missing. V, J and clone size are those of that table, while D and trimming were read from the DNA. The sample gives about 90,000 clones, over 75% of which show up once; roughly 17% is in the top ten. The chain combines TRBV5-1 with TRBJ2-1; D gene ambiguous. The receptor comes from a human donor in a cohort sampled during active COVID-19. The sequenced sample was peripheral blood. CDR3 sequence: CASSPEAETYNEQFF. CDR3 bases: TGCGCCAGCAGCCCTGAGGCGGAAACCTACAATGAGCAGTTCTTC.